This section outlines one T cell receptor (beta chain) sequence together with its context. The V segment lost 5 bases and the J segment 7 bases; nucleotides outside the gene matches: 7. This CDR3 region has 14 residues. CDR1 and CDR2 (germline): SGHRS, YFSETQ. This sample was included in a study of cytomegalovirus exposure and HLA in healthy donors. Primers: 60 Vbeta forward and 13 Jbeta reverse. Method: immunoSEQ multiplex PCR; TCRdb's copy keeps in-frame clones and lacks some. Among 170,000 or so clones listed, less than 90% were seen once. The sample consisted of PBMCs. V usage is TRBV5-1 and J usage is TRBJ2-1, with TRBD1 identical over 9 bases. This clonotype was obtained from a man aged 50 to 60 in good health and CMV-seronegative. The CDR3 spells CASSYRDRENEQFF. In nucleotides, the CDR3 is TGCGCCAGCAGTTACCGGGACAGGGAGAATGAGCAGTTCTTC.